This T cell receptor beta chain was captured in a study of technical replicates of blood from a few donors. This CDR3 comprises 15 residues. V shed 5 bases and J 5 bases; nucleotides not matched to a gene: 9. CDR1 and CDR2 from the germline V gene are SEHNR and FQNEAQ (reference sequence). Libraries were prepared by immunoSEQ multiplex PCR; TCRdb keeps only in-frame clonotypes and omits some of them. The table records over 55,000 clones, around 96% of them present only once. The chain combines TRBV7-9 with TRBJ1-3, with 7 bases lining up with TRBD1. This TCR was sampled from a human donor in good health. Some clones in this sample may be carry-over from other donors' samples. Sequences were obtained from PBMCs. CDR3 loop: CASSLNRGGRNTIYF. In DNA form, the CDR3 reads TGTGCCAGCAGCCTCAACCGAGGGGGCAGAAACACCATATATTTT.